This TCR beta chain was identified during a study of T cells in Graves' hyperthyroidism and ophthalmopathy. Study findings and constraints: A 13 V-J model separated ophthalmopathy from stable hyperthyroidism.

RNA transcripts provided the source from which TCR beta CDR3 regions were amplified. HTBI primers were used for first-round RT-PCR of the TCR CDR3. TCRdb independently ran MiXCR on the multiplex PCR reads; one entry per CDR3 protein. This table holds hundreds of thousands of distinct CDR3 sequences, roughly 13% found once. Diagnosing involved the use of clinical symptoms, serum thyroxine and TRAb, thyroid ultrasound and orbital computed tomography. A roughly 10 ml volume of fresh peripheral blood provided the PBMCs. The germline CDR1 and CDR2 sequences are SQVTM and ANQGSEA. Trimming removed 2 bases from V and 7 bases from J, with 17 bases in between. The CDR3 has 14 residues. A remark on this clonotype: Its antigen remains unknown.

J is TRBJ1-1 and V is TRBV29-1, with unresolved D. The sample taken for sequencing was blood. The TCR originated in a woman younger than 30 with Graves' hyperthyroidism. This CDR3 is CSVEKVGSSGEAFF. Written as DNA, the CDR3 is TGCAGCGTTGAAAAGGTAGGGAGTAGTGGTGAAGCTTTCTTT.